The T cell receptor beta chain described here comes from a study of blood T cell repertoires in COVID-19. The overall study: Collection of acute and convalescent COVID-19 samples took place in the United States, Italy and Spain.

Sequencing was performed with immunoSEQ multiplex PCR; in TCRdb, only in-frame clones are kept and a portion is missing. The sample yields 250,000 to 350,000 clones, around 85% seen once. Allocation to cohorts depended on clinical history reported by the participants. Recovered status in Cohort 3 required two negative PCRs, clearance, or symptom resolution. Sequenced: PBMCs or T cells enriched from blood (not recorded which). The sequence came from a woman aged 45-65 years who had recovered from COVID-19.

DNA of the CDR3: TGTGCCAGCAGCTTGGTGCCGGGGGGCTCCTACAATGAGCAGTTCTTC. This sequence encodes CASSLVPGGSYNEQFF. This rearrangement joins TRBV5-6 to TRBJ2-1; 7 nucleotides line up with TRBD2. The CDR3 extends over 16 amino acids. Germline loops: CDR1 SGHDT, CDR2 YYEEEE. V lost 0 bases, J lost 0 bases, and 3 bases stayed unmatched.